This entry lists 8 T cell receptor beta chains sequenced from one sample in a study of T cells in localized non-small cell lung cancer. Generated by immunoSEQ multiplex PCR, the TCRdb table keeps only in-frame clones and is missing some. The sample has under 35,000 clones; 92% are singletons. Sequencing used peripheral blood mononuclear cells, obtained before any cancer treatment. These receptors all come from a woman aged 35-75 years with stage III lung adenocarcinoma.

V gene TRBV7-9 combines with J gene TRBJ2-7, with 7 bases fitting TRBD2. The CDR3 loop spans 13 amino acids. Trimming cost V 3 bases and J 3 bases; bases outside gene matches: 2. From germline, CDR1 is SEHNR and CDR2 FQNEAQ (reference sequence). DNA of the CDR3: TGTGCCAGCAGCTTGGGACTACTCTACGAGCAGTACTTC. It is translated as CASSLGLLYEQYF.

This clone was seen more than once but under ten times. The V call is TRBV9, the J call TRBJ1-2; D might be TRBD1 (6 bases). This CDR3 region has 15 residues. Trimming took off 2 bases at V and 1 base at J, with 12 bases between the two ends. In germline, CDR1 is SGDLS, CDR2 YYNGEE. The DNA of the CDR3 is TGTGCCAGCAGCGTTGGACGGGACAATAACTATGGCTACACCTTC. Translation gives CASSVGRDNNYGYTF.

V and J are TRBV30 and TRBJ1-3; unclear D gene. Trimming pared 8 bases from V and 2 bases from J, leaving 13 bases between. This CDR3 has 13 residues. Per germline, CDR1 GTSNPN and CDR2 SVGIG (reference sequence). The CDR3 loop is CAGRSRAGNTIYF. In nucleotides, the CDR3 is TGTGCCGGAAGGTCTAGGGCTGGAAACACCATATATTTT.

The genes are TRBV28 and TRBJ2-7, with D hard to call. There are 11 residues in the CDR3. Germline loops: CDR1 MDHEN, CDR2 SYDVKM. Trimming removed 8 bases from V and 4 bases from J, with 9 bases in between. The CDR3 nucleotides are TGTGCCAGCTCCTTAATGTACGAGCAGTACTTC. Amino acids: CASSLMYEQYF.

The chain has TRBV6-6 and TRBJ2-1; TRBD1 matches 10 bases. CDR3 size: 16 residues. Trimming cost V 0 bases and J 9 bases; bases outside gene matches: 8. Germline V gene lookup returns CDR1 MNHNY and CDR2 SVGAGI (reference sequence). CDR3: CASSYSGTGARSEQFF. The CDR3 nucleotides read TGTGCCAGCAGTTACTCCGGGACAGGGGCGCGTAGTGAGCAGTTCTTC.

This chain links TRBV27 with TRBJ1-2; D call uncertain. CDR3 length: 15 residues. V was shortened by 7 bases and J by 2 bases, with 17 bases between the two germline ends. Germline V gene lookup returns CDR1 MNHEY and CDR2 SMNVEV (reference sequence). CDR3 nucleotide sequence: TGTGCCAGCACTCAATCCCCGGGATTGAACTATGGCTACACCTTC. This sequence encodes CASTQSPGLNYGYTF.

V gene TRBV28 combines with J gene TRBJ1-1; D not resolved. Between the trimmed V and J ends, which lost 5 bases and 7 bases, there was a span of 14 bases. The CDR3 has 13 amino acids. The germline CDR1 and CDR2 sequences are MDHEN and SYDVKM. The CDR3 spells CASSPTPQVEAFF. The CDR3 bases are TGTGCCAGCAGTCCCACCCCCCAAGTTGAAGCTTTCTTT.

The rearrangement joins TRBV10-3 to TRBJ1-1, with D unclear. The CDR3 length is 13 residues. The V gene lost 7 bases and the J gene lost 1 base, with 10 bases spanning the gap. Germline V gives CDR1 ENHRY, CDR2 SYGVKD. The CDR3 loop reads CAINPGPNTEAFF. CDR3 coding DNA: TGTGCCATCAATCCAGGCCCGAACACTGAAGCTTTCTTT.